This T cell receptor beta chain comes out of a study of T-cell reconstitution after alpha-beta-depleted transplantation in children. TCRbeta library preparation incorporated unique molecular identifiers. TCRdb fed the PCR reads into MiXCR, producing one record per CDR3 protein. The data contain 85,000 to 120,000 distinct CDR3 sequences, 4.5% to 7.5% of them singletons. This CDR3 region has 13 residues. Germline loops: CDR1 MNHEY, CDR2 SMNVEV (reference sequence). V was cut by 6 bases and J by 6 bases, with 15 bases left in between. The sample holds many counts of this clonotype. The material was PBMCs, mostly from graft donor cells, obtained 60 days after TCRalphabeta/CD19-depleted stem cell transplant. The rearrangement links TRBV27 to TRBJ2-7; tentatively, D is TRBD2 (5 bases). The receptor comes from a female patient aged 2-9 years who had a stem cell transplant for Fanconi anemia, so the T cells may come from the graft donor. The CDR3 here is CASRITVGSEQYF. In nucleotides, the CDR3 is TGTGCCAGCAGAATTACGGTTGGGAGCGAGCAGTACTTC.